The 13 T cell receptor beta chains listed next were all sequenced from one sample in a study of blood T cell repertoires in COVID-19 (dated by TCRdb to 2018 to 2020). The method behind the library was the immunoSEQ multiplex PCR assay. TCRdb took this table from immuneACCESS and kept in-frame rearrangements with V and J called. Such tables lack part of the clones; where checked against another copy, unresolved V genes explain under half of the gap, and the rest is unexplained. Across this sample there are around 92,000 clones, with 86% seen only once. The ten largest clones add up to approximately 13% of the sample. Sequencing was carried out using peripheral blood. These TCRs come from a woman aged 55-75 years in a cohort sampled during active or convalescent COVID-19.

The rearrangement links TRBV6-5 to TRBJ1-6, with 10 positions matching TRBD1. The CDR3 covers 15 residues. Unmatched junction bases numbered 4, after V lost 4 bases and J lost 7 bases. Per germline, CDR1 MNHEY and CDR2 SVGAGI. CDR3 region: CASSLTGGENSPLHF. The CDR3 DNA follows: TGTGCCAGCAGTTTGACAGGGGGCGAGAATTCACCCCTCCACTTT.

V and J are TRBV19 and TRBJ2-1, with D uncertain. CDR3 length: 14 amino acids. Germline CDR1 is LNHDA and CDR2 is SQIVND (reference sequence). V dropped 10 bases and J dropped 2 bases, with 15 bases sitting between them. CDR3 in amino acids: CATSPLSAYNEQFF. The CDR3 nucleotides are TGTGCCACCTCCCCCCTGAGCGCCTACAATGAGCAGTTCTTC.

The J gene is TRBJ1-1, the V gene TRBV2; D is ambiguous. The length of the CDR3 is 14 residues. Trimming removed 6 bases at V and 4 bases at J, with 15 bases between. CDR1 and CDR2 from the germline V gene are SNHLY and FYNNEI. CDR3 region: CASRLENGGTEAFF. DNA of the CDR3: TGTGCCAGCAGGCTAGAGAACGGAGGCACTGAAGCTTTCTTT. The whole variable domain, remainder taken from reference TRBV2 and TRBJ1-1, is EPEVTQTPSHQVTQMGQEVILRCVPISNHLYFYWYRQILGQKVEFLVSFYNNEISEKSEIFDDQFSVERPDGSNFTLKIRSTKLEDSAMYFCASRLENGGTEAFFGQGTRLTVV.

In its sample, this clone was seen many times. The DNA of the CDR3 is TGCGCCAGCAGCTTGGTGGGGGAGGTTAACTATGGCTACACCTTC. Protein sequence: CASSLVGEVNYGYTF. This chain links TRBV5-1 with TRBJ1-2; a weak D match, TRBD1 (5 bases). This CDR3 has 15 residues. Deletions cut 0 bases from V and 1 base from J, with 10 bases between. Germline values: CDR1 SGHRS, CDR2 YFSETQ.

DNA for the CDR3: TGTGCCACCAGTGATCGTAGCGGGAGGGATCAACAAGAGACCCAGTACTTC. It codes for CATSDRSGRDQQETQYF. J is TRBJ2-5 and V is TRBV24-1; 11 nucleotides agree with TRBD2. Germline V CDR1 and CDR2: KGHDR, SFDVKD. The CDR3 length is 17 residues. J lost 2 bases, V lost 3 bases, and 7 bases had no gene match.

The chain couples TRBV24-1 to TRBJ2-2; perhaps TRBD1 as D (5 bases). The CDR3 sequence is 15 residues long. Per germline, CDR1 KGHDR and CDR2 SFDVKD. The V end was cut by 3 bases, the J end by 2 bases, with 9 bases between. CDR3 residues: CATSDPDINTGELFF. The CDR3 DNA reads as TGTGCCACCAGTGATCCGGACATTAACACCGGGGAGCTGTTTTTT.

V is TRBV29-1 and J is TRBJ2-7, with 7 positions matching TRBD1. Germline CDR1 reads SQVTM; CDR2 reads ANQGSEA. V gave up 6 bases and J gave up 2 bases; unmatched junction bases: 10. The CDR3 is made up of 14 amino acids. The CDR3 DNA is TGCAGCGTACGACAGGGTTCGGGCCCCTACGAGCAGTACTTC. Translated: CSVRQGSGPYEQYF.

The V and J genes are TRBV19 and TRBJ1-3; 7 nucleotides align to TRBD1. V shed 4 bases, J shed 0 bases, and the junction held 6 bases outside the gene matches. The V gene's germline CDR1 is LNHDA and CDR2 SQIVND (reference sequence). This CDR3 spans 16 amino acids. The CDR3 nucleotides read TGTGCCAGTAGTAGGACGACAGGGCCCTCTGGAAACACCATATATTTT. Translating it yields CASSRTTGPSGNTIYF. The full variable domain, in which reference TRBV19 and TRBJ1-3 provide the parts outside the CDR3, is DGGITQSPKYLFRKEGQNVTLSCEQNLNHDAMYWYRQDPGQGLRLIYYSQIVNDFQKGDIAEGYSVSREKKESFPLTVTSAQKNPTAFYLCASSRTTGPSGNTIYFGEGSWLTVV.

The V and J genes are TRBV6-5 and TRBJ1-5, with D possibly being TRBD1 (5 bases). The CDR3 contains 15 residues. Germline V lookup: CDR1 MNHEY, CDR2 SVGAGI. The ends were cut back, 5 bases at V and 2 bases at J, with 13 bases in the middle. CDR3 DNA: TGTGCCAGCAGTAGGGAGGGGTTGGGCAATCAGCCCCAGCATTTT. Amino acid sequence: CASSREGLGNQPQHF.

The chain couples TRBV7-8 to TRBJ1-5; 7 positions agree with TRBD1. The CDR3 runs 17 residues. Germline V CDR1 and CDR2: SGHVS, FQNEAQ. The V gene end was trimmed by 4 bases and the J gene end by 1 base; junction bases not matched to a gene: 10. CDR3 protein: CASSSGETGRSNQPQHF. In nucleotides, the CDR3 is TGTGCCAGCAGCTCCGGAGAGACAGGGAGGAGCAATCAGCCCCAGCATTTT. Drawing the rest from reference TRBV7-8 and TRBJ1-5, the complete variable domain is GAGVSQSPRYKVAKRGQDVALRCDPISGHVSLFWYQQALGQGPEFLTYFQNEAQLDKSGLPSDRFFAERPEGSVSTLKIQRTQQEDSAVYLCASSSGETGRSNQPQHFGDGTRLSIL.

This clone was picked up one time. This chain connects TRBV3-1 (or the pseudogene TRBV3-2) to TRBJ2-5, with 11 nucleotides matching TRBD2. This CDR3 contains 17 residues. Germline CDR1 and CDR2: LGHDT and YNNKEL (reference sequence). J was trimmed by 7 bases and V by 3 bases; bases with no gene match: 13. CDR3 sequence reads: CASSHLTSGATRRTQYF. The CDR3 DNA reads TGTGCCAGCAGCCACCTGACTAGCGGGGCAACTCGGCGGACCCAGTACTTC.

V gene TRBV2 combines with J gene TRBJ2-3, with 9 bases identical to TRBD2. Germline CDR1 SNHLY, CDR2 FYNNEI. This CDR3 has 15 amino acids. The junction had 6 bases not matched to a gene; V was cut back by 6 bases and J by 2 bases. The CDR3 bases are TGTGCCAGCAGCCTCCGGACTAGCGTCACAGATACGCAGTATTTT. Amino acid sequence: CASSLRTSVTDTQYF.

The CDR3 sequence is CASSPRAGGQYF. The CDR3, as DNA: TGTGCCAGTAGTCCCCGGGCAGGGGGCCAGTACTTC. The V gene is TRBV19, the J gene TRBJ2-7; 8 bases map to TRBD1. Germline V gene sequence: CDR1 LNHDA, CDR2 SQIVND (reference sequence). This CDR3 has 12 amino acids. Losses at the gene ends were 5 bases for V and 10 bases for J; bases not matched to a gene: 7.